The 18 T cell receptor beta chains given below trace back to one sample, sequenced in a study of T cells in Graves' hyperthyroidism and ophthalmopathy. TCR beta CDR3 sequences were amplified from RNA transcripts. The study used the HTBI primer set for a first-round RT-PCR of the TCR CDR3. MiXCR, run by TCRdb on the multiplex PCR reads, gives a single entry per CDR3 protein. The sample has around 520,000 distinct CDR3 sequences, approximately 14% seen once. The sample comprised blood. All receptors come from a woman aged 18-35 years with Graves' hyperthyroidism.

This clonotype was counted at least ten times. V gene TRBV12-3 or TRBV12-4 combines with J gene TRBJ2-3; a possible D gene is TRBD1 (6 bases). The V end lost 6 bases, the J end lost 7 bases, and 20 bases lay between the germline ends. The CDR3 length is 15 residues. The CDR3 nucleotides are TGTGCCAGCAGCCGACCGGGACACAAAACTCATACGCAGTATTTT. It is translated as CASSRPGHKTHTQYF.

This clonotype occurred many times. The chain recombines TRBV2 with TRBJ2-2; D could derive from TRBD1 or TRBD2 (6 bases each). V lost 7 bases, J lost 1 base, and 10 bases lay in between. The germline V gene encodes CDR1 SNHLY and CDR2 FYNNEI. The CDR3 totals 14 residues. In DNA form, the CDR3 reads TGTGCCAGCAAAGGGGGACTGAACACCGGGGAGCTGTTTTTT. It specifies CASKGGLNTGELFF.

This clonotype was counted at least ten times. The chain couples TRBV2 to TRBJ1-6; no clear D. Germline V gene sequence: CDR1 SNHLY, CDR2 FYNNEI. CDR3 size: 12 residues. Trimming stripped 4 bases from V and 9 bases from J, with 7 bases between. The CDR3 DNA sequence: TGTGCCAGCAGTGTTGGGCTTTCACCCCTCCACTTT. Translated: CASSVGLSPLHF.

This chain connects TRBV19 to TRBJ2-1; 7 positions match TRBD1. The germline gives CDR1 LNHDA, CDR2 SQIVND (reference sequence). V shed 6 bases, J shed 8 bases, and the junction held 22 bases outside the gene matches. This CDR3 is 18 amino acids long. CDR3 loop: CASRSIRITGERGDEQFF. CDR3 bases: TGTGCCAGTAGGTCCATTCGTATTACAGGGGAGAGGGGCGATGAGCAGTTCTTC.

This clonotype occurred a few times. The chain links TRBV20-1 to TRBJ2-3; D uncertain. CDR1 and CDR2 (germline): DFQATT, SNEGSKA (reference sequence). The CDR3 spans 17 residues. V lost 1 base and J lost 0, with 17 bases in between. CDR3 DNA sequence: TGCAGTGCTAGAGCAAATTCTCCTAGGGCAAGCACAGATACGCAGTATTTT. Protein sequence: CSARANSPRASTDTQYF.

This clonotype came up many times. The gene calls are TRBV29-1 and TRBJ2-3, with D unresolved. Between the trimmed V and J ends, which lost 0 bases and 4 bases, there was a span of 2 bases. Germline V gene lookup returns CDR1 SQVTM and CDR2 ANQGSEA. There are 11 residues in the CDR3. The CDR3 DNA follows: TGCAGCGTTGAAGACTCAGATACGCAGTATTTT. Translating it yields CSVEDSDTQYF.

This clonotype was seen more than once but under ten times. The V call is TRBV30, the J call TRBJ2-3; D might be TRBD2 (5 bases). The V end was cut by 1 base, the J end by 0 bases, with 8 bases between. This CDR3 comprises 14 residues. The V gene's germline CDR1 is GTSNPN and CDR2 SVGIG (reference sequence). CDR3 bases: TGTGCCTGGAGTGGGGAGCGGAGCACAGATACGCAGTATTTT. This encodes CAWSGERSTDTQYF.

The sample holds many counts of this clonotype. The genes are TRBV12-3 or TRBV12-4 and TRBJ2-5; 10 bases map to TRBD2. The V segment lost 3 bases and the J segment 5 bases; nucleotides outside the gene matches: 6. This CDR3 is built from 15 residues. The CDR3 protein is CASSFGVSGGETQYF. CDR3 DNA sequence: TGTGCCAGCAGTTTTGGGGTTAGCGGGGGGGAGACCCAGTACTTC.

The CDR3 protein is CASSYGEAGNTIYF. The DNA of the CDR3 is TGTGCCAGCAGCTACGGGGAGGCTGGAAACACCATATATTTT. The J gene is TRBJ1-3, the V gene TRBV7-9, with D unclear. V gave up 4 bases and J gave up 2 bases, with 9 bases separating them. This CDR3 has 14 residues. Germline CDR1 SEHNR, CDR2 FQNEAQ (reference sequence).

This clonotype was counted at least ten times. The CDR3 here is CASSLGTSASGELFF. DNA for the CDR3: TGTGCCAGCAGTTTAGGGACTAGCGCTTCCGGGGAGCTGTTTTTT. The V call is TRBV27, the J call TRBJ2-2, with 10 nucleotides matching TRBD2. The V gene's germline CDR1 is MNHEY and CDR2 SMNVEV (reference sequence). The CDR3 loop spans 15 amino acids. With 2 bases clipped from V and 6 bases from J, the junction kept 3 bases outside the gene matches.

This clonotype was detected many times. The rearrangement uses TRBV12-3 or TRBV12-4 and TRBJ1-6, with a tentative D call TRBD1 (6 bases). V lost 8 bases and J 6 bases, leaving 11 bases between the germline ends. The CDR3 is 13 residues long. The CDR3 reads CASGPGVNSPLHF. The CDR3 nucleotides read TGTGCCAGCGGCCCAGGGGTTAATTCACCCCTCCACTTT.

This clonotype has at least ten counts. A clone one base away is much larger, so this may be a read error. This rearrangement joins TRBV2 to TRBJ2-3, with 7 bases lining up with TRBD1. V shed 4 bases, J shed 8 bases, and the junction held 12 bases outside the gene matches. Germline V gene lookup returns CDR1 SNHLY and CDR2 FYNNEI. The CDR3 runs 15 residues. CDR3 bases: TGTGCCAGCAGTGGATGGGACAGATGGGAAGGTACGCAGTATTTT. Protein product: CASSGWDRWEGTQYF.

The genes are TRBV27 and TRBJ2-1, with 15 bases matching TRBD2. V trimming: 4 bases; J trimming: 0 bases; junction bases outside the gene matches: 10. The CDR3 is 20 amino acids. CDR1 and CDR2 from the germline V gene are MNHEY and SMNVEV (reference sequence). In DNA, the CDR3 is TGTGCCAGCAGTTCACCCGGGACTAGCGGGAGGTTAAGCTCCTACAATGAGCAGTTCTTC. It yields the protein CASSSPGTSGRLSSYNEQFF.

Remarks on this clonotype: Since a much larger clone is just one base distant, this may be a read error. The rearrangement uses TRBV12-3 or TRBV12-4 and TRBJ2-5; no reliable D call. V was pared by 5 bases and J by 3 bases, with 7 bases between. There are 12 residues in the CDR3. The CDR3 is CASSDEKETQYF. The CDR3, as DNA: TGTGCCAGCAGTGACGAGAAAGAGACCCAGTACTTC.

This clonotype was detected a few times. The chain links TRBV15 to TRBJ2-1, with TRBD2 matching over 14 bases. Germline V CDR1 and CDR2: LNHNV, YYDKDF (reference sequence). This CDR3 has 18 residues. V gave up 4 bases and J gave up 5 bases; unmatched junction bases: 10. This chain's CDR3 is CATSTSGLAGDLDNEQFF. In nucleotides, the CDR3 is TGTGCCACCAGCACCTCGGGACTAGCGGGAGATCTAGACAATGAGCAGTTCTTC.

This clonotype was counted ten times or more. The chain combines TRBV12-3 or TRBV12-4 with TRBJ1-2; 7 nucleotides agree with TRBD1. The CDR3 runs to 14 residues. With V trimmed by 5 bases and J by 7 bases, 10 bases remained unmatched. CDR3 residues: CASSLTGELGGYTF. CDR3 in DNA: TGTGCCAGCAGTCTAACAGGGGAGTTAGGTGGCTACACCTTC.

This rearrangement joins TRBV9 to TRBJ1-3; D might be TRBD1 (5 bases). With 3 bases removed from V and 12 bases from J, the gap between germline ends came to 19 bases. CDR3 size: 14 residues. Germline CDR1 is SGDLS and CDR2 is YYNGEE. The CDR3 protein is CASSALGAGRGIYF. The CDR3 DNA reads as TGTGCCAGCAGCGCCCTCGGGGCGGGTAGGGGCATATATTTT.

The sample holds a few counts of this clonotype. This rearrangement joins TRBV11-3 to TRBJ1-1, with D hard to call. Trimming pared 3 bases from V and 4 bases from J, leaving 6 bases between. The CDR3 totals 12 residues. CDR1 SGHNT and CDR2 YENEEA come from the germline V gene. CDR3 loop: CASSLIITEAFF. Written as DNA, the CDR3 is TGTGCCAGCAGCTTGATCATCACTGAAGCTTTCTTT.